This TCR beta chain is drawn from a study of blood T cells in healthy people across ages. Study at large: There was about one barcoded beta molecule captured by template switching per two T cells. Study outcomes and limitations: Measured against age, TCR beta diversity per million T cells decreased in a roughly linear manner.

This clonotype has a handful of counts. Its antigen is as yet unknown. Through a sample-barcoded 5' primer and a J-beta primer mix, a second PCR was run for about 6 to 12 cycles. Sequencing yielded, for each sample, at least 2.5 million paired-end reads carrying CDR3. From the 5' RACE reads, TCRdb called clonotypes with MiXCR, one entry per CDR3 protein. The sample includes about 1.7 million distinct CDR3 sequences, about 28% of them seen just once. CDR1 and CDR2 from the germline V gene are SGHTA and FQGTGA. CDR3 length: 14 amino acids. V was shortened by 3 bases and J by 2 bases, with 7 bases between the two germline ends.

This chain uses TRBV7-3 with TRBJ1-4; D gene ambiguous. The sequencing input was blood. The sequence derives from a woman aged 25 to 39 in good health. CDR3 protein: CASSLNTTNEKLFF. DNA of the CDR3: TGTGCCAGCAGCTTGAACACTACTAATGAAAAACTGTTTTTT.